The rows below give T cell receptor beta chains drawn from one sample of a study of PD-L1 blockade in urothelial cancer. The repertoire was sequenced with immunoSEQ multiplex PCR; TCRdb's copy has only in-frame clones and lacks some. The sample has about 76,000 clones, 80% to 95% seen once; the top ten hold about 0.91%. This sample comprised PBMCs, obtained around atezolizumab (anti-PD-L1) treatment. The source is a woman aged 80 or over with urothelial cancer. The CDR3 runs from the conserved cysteine through the conserved F or W. Each record gives: J gene, D gene, V gene, CDR3 protein, CDR3 DNA. A D gene is named only where the DNA matches it firmly.

J: TRBJ1-3
D: NA
V: TRBV30
CDR3: CAWSVQEANSGNTIYF
DNA: TGTGCCTGGAGTGTACAAGAGGCGAACTCTGGAAACACCATATATTTT

J: TRBJ2-5
D: NA
V: TRBV29-1
CDR3: CSVEVQQQETQYF
DNA: TGCAGCGTTGAGGTACAGCAGCAAGAGACCCAGTACTTC

J: TRBJ2-1
D: NA
V: TRBV7-2
CDR3: CASSSRRASGHNEQFF
DNA: TGTGCCAGCAGCTCCCGTAGAGCCTCTGGACATAATGAGCAGTTCTTC

J: TRBJ2-3
D: NA
V: TRBV5-1
CDR3: CASSLEGDRDTQYF
DNA: TGCGCCAGCAGCTTGGAGGGAGACCGAGATACGCAGTATTTT

J: TRBJ1-5
D: NA
V: TRBV19
CDR3: CASRHRYSNQPQHF
DNA: TGTGCCAGTAGACACAGATATAGCAATCAGCCCCAGCATTTT

J: TRBJ2-2
D: NA
V: TRBV27
CDR3: CASSFGAGYTGELFF
DNA: TGTGCCAGCAGTTTTGGGGCAGGCTACACCGGGGAGCTGTTTTTT

J: TRBJ1-2
D: TRBD1
V: TRBV5-4
CDR3: CASSLGGGLTLYGYTF
DNA: TGTGCCAGCAGCTTGGGAGGGGGCCTGACCCTCTATGGCTACACCTTC

J: TRBJ2-7
D: NA
V: TRBV5-6
CDR3: CASSPLPRAYEQYF
DNA: TGTGCCAGCAGCCCGCTCCCCCGGGCCTACGAGCAGTACTTC

J: TRBJ1-5
D: TRBD1
V: TRBV28
CDR3: CASRPQGARTEPQHF
DNA: TGTGCCAGCAGACCTCAGGGGGCCCGGACCGAGCCGCAGCATTTT

J: TRBJ2-1
D: TRBD2
V: TRBV19
CDR3: CASTGTSGTNEQFF
DNA: TGTGCCAGTACCGGGACTAGCGGCACTAATGAGCAGTTCTTC

J: TRBJ2-3
D: TRBD2
V: TRBV7-9
CDR3: CASSSTGGGSDTQYF
DNA: TGTGCCAGCAGTTCAACTGGGGGGGGGTCCGATACGCAGTATTTT

J: TRBJ1-5
D: NA
V: TRBV28
CDR3: CASRLQGGSNQPQHF
DNA: TGTGCCAGCAGGCTTCAGGGAGGTAGCAATCAGCCCCAGCATTTT

J: TRBJ2-1
D: TRBD2
V: TRBV9
CDR3: CASSVRAGGPSNEQFF
DNA: TGTGCCAGCAGCGTCAGAGCGGGAGGGCCGAGCAATGAGCAGTTCTTC

J: TRBJ1-2
D: NA
V: TRBV7-6
CDR3: CASSPDEGRINYGYTF
DNA: TGTGCCAGCAGCCCAGACGAGGGCCGGATTAATTATGGCTACACCTTC

J: TRBJ2-3
D: NA
V: TRBV5-1
CDR3: CASSLEGVDTQYF
DNA: TGCGCCAGCAGCTTGGAGGGGGTAGATACGCAGTATTTT

J: TRBJ1-2
D: NA
V: TRBV28
CDR3: CASNSLGGHWGYTF
DNA: TGTGCCAGCAATTCCCTAGGCGGACACTGGGGCTACACCTTC

J: TRBJ2-1
D: TRBD2
V: TRBV10-1
CDR3: CASSERVAGGLSEQFF
DNA: TGCGCCAGCAGTGAGAGGGTAGCGGGAGGGCTTTCTGAGCAGTTCTTC